This T cell receptor beta chain appears in the sequencing data of a study of cytomegalovirus exposure and HLA in healthy donors. The assay was immunoSEQ multiplex PCR, and TCRdb's table has in-frame clones only and misses some. The data show about 130,000 clones, with more than 80% seen just once and roughly 6.4% held by the top ten. This clone was detected only a few times. The germline CDR1 and CDR2 sequences are MNHEY and SVGAGI. V gave up 2 bases and J gave up 9 bases, with 8 bases separating them. There are 13 residues in the CDR3. The receptor was isolated from a woman aged 25-40 years in good health and CMV-seropositive. The chain employs TRBV6-5 and TRBJ1-6; the D is unclear. The sample was PBMCs. The CDR3 bases are TGTGCCAGCAGTTACGAGGCGTTTTCACCCCTCCACTTT. This gives the protein CASSYEAFSPLHF.